The sequence of this TCR beta chain was determined in a study of T cells in Graves' hyperthyroidism and ophthalmopathy. The table lists this clonotype with many counts. Trimming shortened V by 6 bases and J by 5 bases, and 17 bases separated the two germline ends. This CDR3 spans 14 amino acids. CDR1 is SNHLY, CDR2 FYNNEI, per germline. RNA transcripts served as the template for amplifying TCR beta CDR3 regions. First-round RT-PCR targeting the TCR CDR3 was performed with the HTBI primer set. Using its own MiXCR run on the multiplex PCR reads, TCRdb lists one record per CDR3 protein. Among 350,000 to 400,000 distinct CDR3 sequences listed, 19% were seen once.

This chain joins TRBV2 and TRBJ2-7; possible D gene TRBD1, 5 bases. The TCR sequence derives from a woman aged 18-29 years with Graves' hyperthyroidism. Sequenced sample: blood. CDR3 bases: TGTGCCAGCAGGGCAAGAGCAGGGCTAGACGAGCAGTACTTC. It specifies CASRARAGLDEQYF. The whole variable domain, filled in from reference TRBV2 and TRBJ2-7, reads EPEVTQTPSHQVTQMGQEVILRCVPISNHLYFYWYRQILGQKVEFLVSFYNNEISEKSEIFDDQFSVERPDGSNFTLKIRSTKLEDSAMYFCASRARAGLDEQYFGPGTRLTVT.